This is a list of T cell receptor beta chains from one sample in a study of blood T cell repertoires in COVID-19. Some clones are missing from TCRdb's copy, which holds only in-frame ones; the method was immunoSEQ multiplex PCR. The sample yields 200,000 to 250,000 clones, around 88% seen once. Source material: PBMCs or T cells enriched from blood (not recorded which). These receptors originate from a young woman who had been exposed to COVID-19. Each CDR3 is given with its conserved first and last residue. D genes are given only for firm matches. Expanded clones are given a class, and other clones once, few, many or no size at all.

D: TRBD1; J: TRBJ2-7; length: 15; size: NA; V: TRBV5-1; CDR3: CASSHPDRVSYEQYF; DNA: TGCGCCAGCAGCCACCCTGACAGGGTCTCCTACGAGCAGTACTTC
D: NA; J: TRBJ2-5; length: 15; size: NA; V: TRBV3-1/TRBV3-2; CDR3: CASSHRDSFLETQYF; DNA: TGTGCCAGCAGCCACCGGGACTCATTTCTGGAGACCCAGTACTTC
D: TRBD2; J: TRBJ2-4; length: 16; size: NA; V: TRBV5-8; CDR3: CASSIASGGRVNIQYF; DNA: TGTGCCAGCAGCATAGCTAGCGGGGGAAGAGTAAACATTCAGTACTTC
D: NA; J: TRBJ1-1; length: 19; size: NA; V: TRBV7-9; CDR3: CASSLPVWHGRARDTEAFF; DNA: TGTGCCAGCAGCCTCCCCGTGTGGCACGGGAGAGCAAGGGACACTGAAGCTTTCTTT
D: NA; J: TRBJ1-2; length: 15; size: NA; V: TRBV9; CDR3: CASSVAGEANYGYTF; DNA: TGTGCCAGCAGCGTAGCAGGGGAAGCTAACTATGGCTACACCTTC
D: NA; J: TRBJ2-1; length: 15; size: NA; V: TRBV7-9; CDR3: CASSLFWGRSNEQFF; DNA: TGTGCCAGCAGCCTTTTTTGGGGCCGTTCCAATGAGCAGTTCTTC
D: NA; J: TRBJ1-2; length: 12; size: NA; V: TRBV28; CDR3: CAISKTGYGYTF; DNA: TGTGCCATTTCAAAGACAGGCTATGGCTACACCTTC
D: NA; J: TRBJ1-2; length: 13; size: NA; V: TRBV6-5; CDR3: CASSYSPSYGYTF; DNA: TGTGCCAGCAGTTACTCGCCCAGCTATGGCTACACCTTC
D: NA; J: TRBJ1-2; length: 14; size: NA; V: TRBV9; CDR3: CASSVASGDYGYTF; DNA: TGTGCCAGCAGCGTAGCATCGGGAGACTATGGCTACACCTTC
D: NA; J: TRBJ1-1; length: 13; size: few; V: TRBV18; CDR3: CASSPGYRTEAFF; DNA: TGTGCCAGCTCACCAGGTTATCGGACAGAAGCTTTCTTT
D: NA; J: TRBJ2-1; length: 15; size: NA; V: TRBV9; CDR3: CASSVAGSAYNEQFF; DNA: TGTGCCAGCAGCGTAGCGGGGTCCGCGTACAATGAGCAGTTCTTC
D: NA; J: TRBJ1-3; length: 14; size: few; V: TRBV29-1; CDR3: CSVGGGGSGNTIYF; DNA: TGCAGCGTTGGCGGCGGAGGATCTGGAAACACCATATATTTT
D: NA; J: TRBJ1-4; length: 16; size: NA; V: TRBV5-1; CDR3: CASSLFPGPWDEKLFF; DNA: TGCGCCAGCAGCTTGTTTCCAGGGCCGTGGGATGAAAAACTGTTTTTT
D: TRBD2; J: TRBJ2-4; length: 19; size: NA; V: TRBV23-1; CDR3: CASAPRGDPRRLAKNIQYF; DNA: TGCGCCAGCGCCCCTCGGGGGGACCCTCGCCGCCTAGCCAAAAACATTCAGTACTTC
D: NA; J: TRBJ2-2; length: 13; size: NA; V: TRBV28; CDR3: CASLGLRPGELFF; DNA: TGTGCCAGCTTAGGACTTAGACCCGGGGAGCTGTTTTTT
D: TRBD1; J: TRBJ2-6; length: 14; size: NA; V: TRBV10-2; CDR3: CASETGSGANVLTF; DNA: TGCGCCAGCGAGACAGGGTCTGGGGCCAACGTCCTGACTTTC
D: NA; J: TRBJ2-7; length: 19; size: NA; V: TRBV21-1; CDR3: CASSNQGSLGRQHPYEQYF; DNA: TGTGCCAGCAGCAATCAGGGGTCGCTTGGAAGACAGCACCCCTACGAGCAGTACTTC
D: TRBD1; J: TRBJ1-3; length: 15; size: NA; V: TRBV7-8; CDR3: CASSRDRVTGNTIYF; DNA: TGTGCCAGCAGCCGAGACAGGGTTACTGGAAACACCATATATTTT